The 20 T cell receptor beta chains reported below all come from one sample, sequenced in a study of blood T cell repertoires in COVID-19. TCRdb keeps only in-frame clones here, not all; method: immunoSEQ multiplex PCR. The sample comprises around 450,000 clones, 85% to 90% of which are singletons, and 4.3% rests with the top ten. The sequenced sample consisted of peripheral blood. The receptors were gathered from a woman aged 25 to 39 with acute or convalescent COVID-19.

V gene TRBV5-6 combines with J gene TRBJ1-2; the D gene is possibly TRBD1 (6 bases). Germline CDR1 SGHDT, CDR2 YYEEEE. CDR3 length equals 17 residues. Trimming took 0 bases from V and 0 from J, leaving 15 bases between them. The CDR3: CASSLANRGGANYGYTF. The CDR3 DNA sequence: TGTGCCAGCAGCTTGGCCAATAGAGGGGGAGCTAACTATGGCTACACCTTC.

This chain connects TRBV5-5 to TRBJ2-3, with D perhaps TRBD2 (6 bases). The CDR3 extends over 13 amino acids. The V gene's germline CDR1 is SGHKS and CDR2 YYEKEE (reference sequence). V gave up 2 bases and J gave up 4 bases, with 8 bases separating them. The CDR3 region has the DNA TGTGCCAGCAGCTTCGGAGGGGCAGATACGCAGTATTTT. It translates to CASSFGGADTQYF.

The V and J genes are TRBV5-6 and TRBJ1-5; D gene uncertain. Per the germline V gene, CDR1 is SGHDT and CDR2 is YYEEEE. This CDR3 contains 17 residues. Trimming shortened V by 0 bases and J by 2 bases, and 15 bases separated the two germline ends. CDR3 in DNA: TGTGCCAGCAGCTTGGCCGTACCCGGGATCGGCAATCAGCCCCAGCATTTT. Amino acid sequence: CASSLAVPGIGNQPQHF.

This clone was seen at least ten times. The gene calls are TRBV19 and TRBJ1-1; possibly TRBD1 for D (5 bases). Trimming took off 8 bases at V and 1 base at J, with 11 bases between the two ends. The CDR3 loop spans 13 amino acids. From germline, CDR1 is LNHDA and CDR2 SQIVND (reference sequence). DNA for the CDR3: TGTGCCAGTGACGACAGCTCGAACACTGAAGCTTTCTTT. It translates to CASDDSSNTEAFF.

The chain uses TRBV25-1 and TRBJ2-7, with 8 bases that match TRBD1. This CDR3 spans 11 amino acids. The ends lost 8 bases at V and 5 bases at J; junction bases unmatched: 2. CDR1 and CDR2 (germline): MGHDK, SYGVNS. The CDR3 loop reads CASGQGDEQYF. CDR3 bases: TGTGCCAGCGGACAGGGTGACGAGCAGTACTTC.

The J gene is TRBJ2-1, the V gene TRBV11-2, with 9 positions matching TRBD1. Trimming took 1 base from V and 8 from J; bases not matched to a gene: 12. The length of the CDR3 is 17 residues. Germline V gene lookup returns CDR1 SGHAT and CDR2 FQNNGV. As DNA, the CDR3 is TGTGCCAGCAGCTTAGGGGGGACAGGGAGTATCGGGGATGAGCAGTTCTTC. It specifies CASSLGGTGSIGDEQFF.

This chain joins TRBV4-1 and TRBJ2-7, with 12 bases aligning to TRBD2. Germline loops: CDR1 MGHRA, CDR2 YSYEKL. The CDR3 spans 16 residues. V trimming: 4 bases; J trimming: 3 bases; junction bases outside the gene matches: 7. In DNA, the CDR3 is TGCGCCAGCAGCCTACTAGCGGGGGGAGGGAACTACGAGCAGTACTTC. Translating gives CASSLLAGGGNYEQYF.

This clone has a single count. V and J are TRBV10-3 and TRBJ1-5; D remains ambiguous. Trimming took off 3 bases at V and 15 bases at J, with 21 bases between the two ends. Germline assignment: CDR1 ENHRY and CDR2 SYGVKD. The CDR3 contains 14 residues. CDR3 region: CAISESAVVGRRHF. CDR3 sequence (DNA): TGTGCCATCAGTGAATCAGCGGTAGTAGGGCGGCGGCATTTT.

This clone was detected only a few times. The chain couples TRBV7-9 to TRBJ2-1, with 9 bases that match TRBD1. V shed 4 bases, J shed 8 bases, and the junction held 9 bases outside the gene matches. Germline CDR1 and CDR2: SEHNR and FQNEAQ (reference sequence). CDR3 length: 15 residues. Here the CDR3 reads CASSSSGTGYYEQFF. The CDR3 nucleotides are TGTGCCAGCAGCTCTTCCGGGACAGGGTACTATGAGCAGTTCTTC.

Notes on this clone: One end of the junction varies from germline; a read error may be responsible. The chain links TRBV12-5 to TRBJ1-3, with D perhaps TRBD1 (5 bases). The CDR3 has 15 residues. Germline V lookup: CDR1 LGHNT, CDR2 FRNRAP. CDR3 sequence reads: CASAYQGRSGNTIYF. The CDR3 bases are TGTGCTAGTGCCTATCAGGGCCGCTCTGGGAACACCATATATTTT.

The chain links TRBV6-4 to TRBJ2-1, with D possibly being TRBD1 (6 bases). From germline, CDR1 is MRHNA and CDR2 SNTAGT. This CDR3 spans 13 amino acids. V was shortened by 5 bases and J by 6 bases, with 11 bases between the two germline ends. CDR3 sequence: CASSRQQGNEQFF. In DNA, the CDR3 is TGTGCCAGCAGTAGACAACAGGGCAATGAGCAGTTCTTC.

V is TRBV11-2 and J is TRBJ2-3, with 8 bases aligning to TRBD2. Germline V gives CDR1 SGHAT, CDR2 FQNNGV. The CDR3 runs 15 residues. The J segment lost 6 bases and the V segment lost 2 bases, leaving 7 bases of the junction unmatched. In nucleotides, the CDR3 is TGTGCCAGCAGCTTAAGACGGGGGGGCCCCGATACGCAGTATTTT. This sequence encodes CASSLRRGGPDTQYF.

The V and J genes are TRBV9 and TRBJ2-3, with 7 nucleotides matching TRBD2. Per the germline V gene, CDR1 is SGDLS and CDR2 is YYNGEE. Germline trimming cut 4 bases from V and 8 bases from J; bases unmatched to any gene: 13. The CDR3 is made up of 15 amino acids. For the CDR3, the DNA is TGTGCCAGCAGCCCCGTGTACGGGGGGTCGAGTACGCAGTATTTT. This gives the protein CASSPVYGGSSTQYF.

V is TRBV3-1 (or the pseudogene TRBV3-2) and J is TRBJ2-5; D unclear. The CDR3 spans 15 residues. The ends were cut back, 0 bases at V and 5 bases at J, with 13 bases in the middle. The germline V gene encodes CDR1 LGHDT and CDR2 YNNKEL (reference sequence). In DNA form, the CDR3 reads TGTGCCAGCAGCCAAGATAGGAGAGTTTGGGAGACCCAGTACTTC. It specifies CASSQDRRVWETQYF.

The chain links TRBV3-1 (or the pseudogene TRBV3-2) to TRBJ1-2; no reliable D call. This CDR3 is built from 12 residues. Germline V lookup: CDR1 LGHDT, CDR2 YNNKEL (reference sequence). V gave up 0 bases and J gave up 7 bases, with 6 bases separating them. CDR3 coding DNA: TGTGCCAGCAGCCAAGATCCGGGTGGCTACACCTTC. As protein: CASSQDPGGYTF.

Worth noting for this clone: At one boundary the junction diverges from the germline segment, which might be a read error. V gene TRBV29-1 combines with J gene TRBJ2-7; D remains ambiguous. Germline V gene lookup returns CDR1 SQVTM and CDR2 ANQGSEA. CDR3 length equals 9 residues. The CDR3 region has the DNA TGTCCCCCCAAACTTGAGCAGTACTTC. Its translation is CPPKLEQYF.

Of note for this clone: This sample includes further DNA sequences coding for the same CDR3. The chain combines TRBV2 with TRBJ2-5; TRBD1 matches at 7 bases. Germline CDR1 is SNHLY and CDR2 is FYNNEI. V was clipped by 4 bases and J by 5 bases; unmatched bases: 4. CDR3 length: 13 residues. The CDR3 DNA reads as TGTGCCAGCAGTGGACAGGGTCGGGAGACCCAGTACTTC. Translated, it gives CASSGQGRETQYF.

The chain links TRBV5-6 to TRBJ2-5; D might be TRBD2 (5 bases). Between the trimmed V and J ends, which lost 4 bases and 2 bases, there was a span of 18 bases. The CDR3 sequence is 16 residues long. Germline V gives CDR1 SGHDT, CDR2 YYEEEE. Here the CDR3 reads CASSAPGETRQETQYF. DNA for the CDR3: TGTGCCAGCAGCGCACCTGGGGAGACAAGACAAGAGACCCAGTACTTC.

J is TRBJ2-5 and V is TRBV5-4; 8 nucleotides agree with TRBD2. This CDR3 region has 14 residues. The V gene's germline CDR1 is SGHNT and CDR2 YYREEE (reference sequence). V lost 4 bases and J lost 1; bases outside the gene matches: 3. The CDR3 is CASSPGGGQETQYF. The DNA for the CDR3 is TGTGCCAGCAGCCCCGGGGGGGGCCAAGAGACCCAGTACTTC.

The rearrangement joins TRBV10-1 to TRBJ1-2; 11 bases agree with TRBD1. The CDR3 length is 13 residues. Per the germline V gene, CDR1 is WNHNN and CDR2 is SYGVQD (reference sequence). V trimming: 7 bases; J trimming: 7 bases; junction bases outside the gene matches: 5. The CDR3 here is CASIGTGGCGYTF. The CDR3 bases are TGCGCCAGCATCGGGACAGGGGGGTGTGGCTACACCTTC.